The rows below give T cell receptor beta chains drawn from one sample of a study of shared clonotypes between healthy human individuals. Here immunoSEQ multiplex PCR was the method, and the copy in TCRdb shows in-frame clones only, minus some. The table shows about 110,000 clones, with 55% to 70% occurring only once. What was sequenced was memory CD8+ T cells sorted from blood. The origin of the receptors is a woman aged 25 to 39 in good health. The CDR3 runs from the conserved cysteine through the conserved F or W.

>TRBV11-2|13|TRBJ1-4
CASRDSGNEKLFF
>TRBV2|14|TRBJ1-4
CANSRDAGREKLFF
>TRBV28|14|TRBJ1-1
CASRIQGAHTEAFF
>TRBV11-2|15|TRBJ1-5
CASSQTVEGNQPQHF
>TRBV5-6|17|TRBJ2-3
CASSLEASGSTADTQYF
>TRBV2|15|TRBJ2-1
CASRAGTGASNEQFF
>TRBV4-2|18|TRBJ2-5
CASSQGMGRGSNQETQYF
>TRBV11-2|14|TRBJ1-2
CASSQLQKLYGYTF
>TRBV11-2|19|TRBJ2-2
CASSSPGLAPYPNTGELFF
>TRBV7-2|13|TRBJ1-6
CASSPQLGAPLHF
>TRBV15|15|TRBJ2-7
CATSRVRGRDYEQYF
>TRBV19|14|TRBJ1-1
CASSLGEGNTEAFF
>TRBV5-1|14|TRBJ2-7
CASSLGTSGYEQYF
>TRBV28|15|TRBJ1-2
CASASGNRGEGGYTF
>TRBV28|13|TRBJ2-1
CASSLSGGDEQFF
>TRBV2|16|TRBJ2-2
CASSGTRGWGTGELFF
>TRBV5-1|14|TRBJ1-1
CASSYSGLTALTFF
>TRBV15|15|TRBJ2-3
CATSSGSGSTDTQYF
>TRBV25-1|16|TRBJ2-5
CASSEKTRQPLGTQYF
>TRBV4-1|18|TRBJ2-2
CASSQDPGQGAYTGELFF
>TRBV29-1|16|TRBJ2-7
CSVEESRGPLAYEQYF
>TRBV7-9|15|TRBJ1-2
CASSRNPGGREGYTF
>TRBV28|12|TRBJ2-7
CATGTGSYEQYF
>TRBV4-2|15|TRBJ1-1
CASSKGWQMNTEAFF
>TRBV2|14|TRBJ2-1
CASSEAGTNHEQFF
>TRBV2|15|TRBJ2-1
CASSVGTLGDNEQFF
>TRBV7-8|15|TRBJ2-7
CASSLVAGVNYEQYF
>TRBV6-5|13|TRBJ2-7
CASSRDRAVVQYF
>TRBV21-1|20|.
CASSTPFRTGPSGRAHEQYF
>TRBV4-1|15|TRBJ2-1
CASSQNSGSQEEQFF
>TRBV7-3|14|TRBJ1-5
CASSLNRVDQPQHF
>TRBV4-2|14|TRBJ2-3
CASSQDREVDTQYF
>TRBV27|16|TRBJ2-1
CASSLYPGLAVTEQFF
>TRBV4-1|15|TRBJ1-1
CASSRSIGTAPEAFF
>TRBV7-2|11|TRBJ2-7
CASSASYEQYF
>TRBV28|13|TRBJ1-1
CASSLTGSTEAFF
>TRBV25-1|18|TRBJ2-6
CASSEVSGQGSGANVLTF
>TRBV7-9|12|TRBJ2-1
CAFRTLYNEQFF
>TRBV7-8|20|TRBJ1-3
CASSSSPTTGLRGSGNTIYF
>TRBV25-1|15|.
CASSGTETSNHEQYF
>TRBV11-2|13|TRBJ2-1
CASSLSGSHEQFF
>TRBV2|13|TRBJ2-7
CASRTTVDYEQYF
>TRBV30|14|TRBJ1-2
CAWSEEGWSYGYTF
>TRBV6-6|15|TRBJ2-3
CASSYRTGEPDTQYF
>TRBV4-1|16|TRBJ1-5
CASSQETARRNQPQHF
>TRBV7-9|15|TRBJ2-1
CASSREASGYNEQFF
>TRBV19|17|TRBJ2-1
CASSMEQGAGSYNEQFF
>TRBV10-3|12|TRBJ2-1
CAISDAYNEQFF
>TRBV28|16|TRBJ2-7
CASSSRYNQQGHEQYF
>TRBV27|15|TRBJ2-7
CASSPLGGPSYEQYF
>TRBV19|13|TRBJ2-1
CASSIVGANEQFF
>TRBV19|15|TRBJ1-1
CANSIFLSANTEAFF
>TRBV10-3|13|TRBJ1-3
CAITTDTGNTIYF
>TRBV27|17|TRBJ2-2
CASRPLLAGDNTGELFF